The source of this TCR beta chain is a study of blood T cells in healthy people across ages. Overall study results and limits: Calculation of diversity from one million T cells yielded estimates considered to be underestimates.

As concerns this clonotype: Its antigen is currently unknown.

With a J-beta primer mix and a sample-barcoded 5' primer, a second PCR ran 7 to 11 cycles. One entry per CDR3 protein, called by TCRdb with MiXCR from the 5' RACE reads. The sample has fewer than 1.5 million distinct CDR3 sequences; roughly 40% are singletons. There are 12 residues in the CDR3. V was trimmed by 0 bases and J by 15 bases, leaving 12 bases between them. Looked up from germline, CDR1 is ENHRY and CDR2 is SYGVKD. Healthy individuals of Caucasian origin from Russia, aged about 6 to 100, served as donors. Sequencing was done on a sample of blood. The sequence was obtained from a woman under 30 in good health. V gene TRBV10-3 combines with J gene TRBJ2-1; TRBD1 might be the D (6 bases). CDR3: CAISESNRERFF. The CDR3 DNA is TGTGCCATCAGTGAGTCAAACAGGGAGAGGTTCTTC.